The 15 T cell receptor beta chains below come from one sample, sequenced in a study of blood T cell repertoires in COVID-19. Data came from immunoSEQ multiplex PCR; TCRdb stores just in-frame clones and leaves some out. The sample holds about 300,000 clones, 70% to 90% seen once. The sequenced sample consisted of peripheral blood. Receptor source: a man aged 65-85 years with acute or convalescent COVID-19.

V gene TRBV3-1 (or the pseudogene TRBV3-2) combines with J gene TRBJ2-1; D perhaps matches TRBD1 (6 bases). The ends were cut back, 3 bases at V and 5 bases at J, with 8 bases in the middle. Looked up from germline, CDR1 is LGHDT and CDR2 is YNNKEL (reference sequence). This CDR3 is built from 13 residues. DNA of the CDR3: TGTGCCAGCAGCCATCACAGGGACAATGAGCAGTTCTTC. This encodes CASSHHRDNEQFF.

This clone has just one count. The CDR3 spells CASSLNPRETDTQYF. In DNA form, the CDR3 reads TGTGCCAGCAGCCTCAACCCCCGGGAGACAGATACGCAGTATTTT. The chain uses TRBV9 and TRBJ2-3; possibly TRBD2 for D (6 bases). The CDR3 contains 15 residues. CDR1 is SGDLS, CDR2 YYNGEE, per germline. V shed 4 bases and J shed 3 bases, with 15 bases lying between them.

The chain combines TRBV7-2 with TRBJ1-2; tentatively, D is TRBD1 (5 bases). The ends were cut back, 0 bases at V and 8 bases at J, with 16 bases in the middle. This CDR3 has 15 residues. Germline V lookup: CDR1 SGHTA, CDR2 FQGNSA. The CDR3, as DNA: TGTGCCAGCAGCTTAGCGAGCGGAGGGACGGGGGGCTACACCTTC. Translated: CASSLASGGTGGYTF.

The rearrangement joins TRBV28 to TRBJ1-2; 9 bases are shared with TRBD1. V lost 3 bases and J lost 5; bases outside the gene matches: 7. The CDR3 has 15 residues. Germline lookup yields CDR1 MDHEN and CDR2 SYDVKM. This chain's CDR3 is CASSFQGQGGYGYTF. Written as DNA, the CDR3 is TGTGCCAGCAGTTTCCAGGGACAGGGTGGATATGGCTACACCTTC.

This rearrangement joins TRBV7-2 to TRBJ2-3; 7 bases are shared with TRBD2. The germline gives CDR1 SGHTA, CDR2 FQGNSA. The CDR3 length is 15 residues. Trimming took 3 bases from V and 2 from J; bases not matched to a gene: 5. In DNA form, the CDR3 reads TGTGCCAGCAGCTTTTCCGGGACTATCACAGATACGCAGTATTTT. Protein product: CASSFSGTITDTQYF.

The chain joins TRBV6-5 to TRBJ1-1; D is undetermined. The ends were cut back, 6 bases at V and 2 bases at J, with 10 bases in the middle. The CDR3 runs 13 residues. Germline V gene data show CDR1 as MNHEY and CDR2 as SVGAGI. As DNA, the CDR3 is TGTGCCAGCAGGGAGGAGGTTAACACTGAAGCTTTCTTT. Its protein product is CASREEVNTEAFF.

V usage is TRBV2 and J usage is TRBJ1-1, with 7 bases fitting TRBD1. V was clipped by 2 bases and J by 6 bases; unmatched bases: 6. This CDR3 has 14 amino acids. Germline-derived CDR1 and CDR2 are SNHLY and FYNNEI. CDR3 bases: TGTGCCAGCAGTGAAAGAGGGGGACAGTCTGAAGCTTTCTTT. Protein sequence: CASSERGGQSEAFF.

The CDR3 DNA reads TGTGCCAGCAGCCAAGGCCCAGGGGGGAAAGGCACTGAAGCTTTCTTT. Its translation is CASSQGPGGKGTEAFF. V gene TRBV16 combines with J gene TRBJ1-1; TRBD1 matches 7 bases. CDR1 and CDR2 from the germline V gene are KGHSY and FQNENV. There are 16 residues in the CDR3. The V and J ends lost 2 bases and 4 bases, in that order; junction bases with no gene match: 10.

The chain combines TRBV7-2 with TRBJ2-1; TRBD2 agrees at 7 bases. This CDR3 is 16 amino acids long. The ends lost 2 bases at V and 5 bases at J; junction bases unmatched: 9. The germline gives CDR1 SGHTA, CDR2 FQGNSA. The CDR3 bases are TGTGCCAGCAGCTTATCGGGTAGCGGGCACAACAATGAGCAGTTCTTC. Translated: CASSLSGSGHNNEQFF.

V gene TRBV4-1 combines with J gene TRBJ2-5; D perhaps matches TRBD2 (6 bases). Germline loops: CDR1 MGHRA, CDR2 YSYEKL. V shed 3 bases and J shed 1 base, with 15 bases lying between them. The CDR3 is 16 amino acids. CDR3 coding DNA: TGCGCCAGCAGCCAGGGATCAGCCGGGGGCCAAGAGACCCAGTACTTC. Protein sequence: CASSQGSAGGQETQYF.

The rearrangement uses TRBV7-2 and TRBJ2-7; 14 positions agree with TRBD2. Trimming at V came to 6 bases and at J to 5 bases, leaving 12 bases not matched to a gene. The CDR3 consists of 17 residues. Germline loops: CDR1 SGHTA, CDR2 FQGNSA. CDR3 in amino acids: CASRLSGTSGRINEQYF. The CDR3 bases are TGTGCCAGCAGGCTATCCGGGACTAGCGGGAGAATCAACGAGCAGTACTTC.

This clone was observed a few times. The V call is TRBV5-4, the J call TRBJ1-1; weak D call: TRBD1 (6 bases). The germline V and J ends were trimmed by 4 bases and 4 bases, with 17 bases remaining between them. Per the germline V gene, CDR1 is SGHNT and CDR2 is YYREEE (reference sequence). The CDR3 is 15 amino acids. The chain's CDR3 is CASSPWRGLGTEAFF. For the CDR3, the DNA is TGTGCCAGCAGCCCATGGCGGGGGCTCGGCACTGAAGCTTTCTTT.

This clone was found a few times. The chain combines TRBV2 with TRBJ2-3; no clear D. Trimming shortened V by 8 bases and J by 5 bases, and 8 bases separated the two germline ends. Looked up from germline, CDR1 is SNHLY and CDR2 is FYNNEI. This CDR3 is built from 11 residues. CDR3 DNA: TGTGCCAGCGCGGAAATAGATACGCAGTATTTT. This sequence encodes CASAEIDTQYF.

The chain combines TRBV3-1 (or the pseudogene TRBV3-2) with TRBJ2-4, with 10 positions matching TRBD2. Germline CDR1 LGHDT, CDR2 YNNKEL (reference sequence). CDR3 length: 14 residues. The junction had 2 bases not matched to a gene; V was cut back by 4 bases and J by 5 bases. This CDR3 reads CASSLGTSENIQYF. The CDR3 region has the DNA TGTGCCAGCAGCCTCGGGACTAGCGAAAACATTCAGTACTTC.

The chain recombines TRBV6-5 with TRBJ2-7; 12 bases are a match to TRBD2. The CDR3 runs 14 residues. V was pared by 5 bases and J by 2 bases, with 1 base of the junction left unmatched. The germline gives CDR1 MNHEY, CDR2 SVGAGI. The CDR3 is CASSRLAGAYEQYF. Here the CDR3 DNA reads TGTGCCAGCAGTAGACTAGCGGGAGCCTACGAGCAGTACTTC.